Frequency places the clone carrying this T cell receptor beta chain as medium-sized. This sample was taken from a study of diagnostic markers for celiac disease. TCRdb reprocessed the reads; each CDR3 protein has one entry and no DNA is given. The listing records some 7,500 distinct CDR3 sequences. Germline V CDR1 and CDR2: ENHRY, SYGVKD. The CDR3 runs to 12 residues. The rearrangement links TRBV10-3 to TRBJ1-6. Sequencing was carried out using either unsorted cells or a sorted T cell fraction (not recorded which). This TCR derives from a human donor. This table probably holds off-target reads from a library built for another chain. Here the CDR3 reads CAISDYNSPLHF.